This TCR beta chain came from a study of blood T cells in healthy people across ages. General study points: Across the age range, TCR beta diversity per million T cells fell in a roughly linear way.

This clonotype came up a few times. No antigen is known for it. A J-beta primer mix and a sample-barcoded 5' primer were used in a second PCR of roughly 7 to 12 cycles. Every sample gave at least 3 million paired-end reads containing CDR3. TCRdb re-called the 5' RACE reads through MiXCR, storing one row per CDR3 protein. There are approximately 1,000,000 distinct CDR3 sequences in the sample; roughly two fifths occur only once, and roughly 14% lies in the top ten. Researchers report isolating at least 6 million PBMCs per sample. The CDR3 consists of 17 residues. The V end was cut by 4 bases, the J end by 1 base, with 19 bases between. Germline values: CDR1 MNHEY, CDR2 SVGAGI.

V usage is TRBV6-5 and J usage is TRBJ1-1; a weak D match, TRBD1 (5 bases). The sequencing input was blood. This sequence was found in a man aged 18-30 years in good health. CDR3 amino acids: CASSSTDLGTANTEAFF. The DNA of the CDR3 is TGTGCCAGCAGTTCGACGGACCTTGGGACCGCGAACACTGAAGCTTTCTTT.